What follows are 15 T cell receptor beta chains derived from one specimen sequenced in a study of OX40 agonist ivuxolimab in advanced cancers. Sequencing was performed with immunoSEQ multiplex PCR; in TCRdb, only in-frame clones are kept and a portion is missing. The table includes some 80,000 clones, approximately 85% detected once. Sequencing was performed on CD4+ or CD8+ T cells sorted from blood, taken in a trial of the OX40 agonist ivuxolimab. The receptors derive from an adult with an advanced solid tumor such as melanoma, head and neck, liver or kidney cancer.

The chain joins TRBV28 to TRBJ1-1; 8 bases align to TRBD1. The CDR3 covers 15 residues. Trimming at V came to 5 bases and at J to 5 bases, leaving 10 bases not matched to a gene. Germline values: CDR1 MDHEN, CDR2 SYDVKM. Written as DNA, the CDR3 is TGTGCCAGCAGTCCTTCAGGGGGCCGCACAACTGAAGCTTTCTTT. It translates to CASSPSGGRTTEAFF. Variable domain in full (rest from reference TRBV28 and TRBJ1-1): DVKVTQSSRYLVKRTGEKVFLECVQDMDHENMFWYRQDPGLGLRLIYFSYDVKMKEKGDIPEGYSVSREKKERFSLILESASTNQTSMYLCASSPSGGRTTEAFFGQGTRLTVV.

This chain uses TRBV5-1 with TRBJ2-5; TRBD1 matches 9 bases. Germline-derived CDR1 and CDR2 are SGHRS and YFSETQ. Trimming cost V 3 bases and J 3 bases; bases outside gene matches: 3. The CDR3 spans 14 residues. The CDR3 nucleotides are TGCGCCAGCAGCTGGGGGACAGGGAAAGAGACCCAGTACTTC. Translated, it gives CASSWGTGKETQYF.

Written as DNA, the CDR3 is TGTGCCAGCGTCGGGGGTTCCCCCTACGAGCAGTACTTC. It encodes CASVGGSPYEQYF. V is TRBV6-6 and J is TRBJ2-7, with D possibly being TRBD2 (6 bases). Trimming stripped 8 bases from V and 2 bases from J, with 13 bases between. CDR3 size: 13 residues. Germline V lookup: CDR1 MNHNY, CDR2 SVGAGI (reference sequence).

The J gene is TRBJ2-1, the V gene TRBV4-2, with 7 bases fitting TRBD2. Germline V lookup: CDR1 LGHNA, CDR2 YNFKEQ. The trim removed 0 bases at V and 1 base at J, leaving 9 bases unmatched. CDR3 length equals 18 residues. This CDR3 reads CASSQDRPGLGSYNEQFF. CDR3 in DNA: TGTGCCAGCAGCCAAGATCGGCCCGGACTAGGTTCCTACAATGAGCAGTTCTTC.

This clone has only a few counts. The gene calls are TRBV5-6 and TRBJ2-7; a possible D gene is TRBD2 (5 bases). The CDR3 runs to 15 residues. From germline, CDR1 is SGHDT and CDR2 YYEEEE. The ends were cut back, 5 bases at V and 7 bases at J, with 22 bases in the middle. The CDR3 bases are TGTGCCAGCAGGAGGGAGACCGCGGGCCGGTGGGAGCAGTACTTC. This encodes CASRRETAGRWEQYF. The full variable domain, with the rest looked up from reference TRBV5-6 and TRBJ2-7, is DAGVTQSPTHLIKTRGQQVTLRCSPKSGHDTVSWYQQALGQGPQFIFQYYEEEERQRGNFPDRFSGHQFPNYSSELNVNALLLGDSALYLCASRRETAGRWEQYFGPGTRLTVT.

This sequence joins TRBV19 and TRBJ2-7, with D perhaps matching TRBD2 (5 bases). Germline lookup yields CDR1 LNHDA and CDR2 SQIVND (reference sequence). CDR3 length equals 13 residues. Trimming shortened V by 4 bases and J by 4 bases, and 11 bases separated the two germline ends. CDR3: CASSTMGRYEQYF. CDR3 nucleotides: TGTGCCAGTAGTACCATGGGGAGATACGAGCAGTACTTC.

V and J are TRBV4-2 and TRBJ1-2; possible D gene TRBD1, 5 bases. The germline V gene has CDR1 LGHNA and CDR2 YNFKEQ. The CDR3 is 15 residues long. V was trimmed by 4 bases and J by 4 bases, leaving 16 bases between them. The CDR3 bases are TGTGCCAGCAGCCCCCTCGCTGGGGGGGTCTATGGCTACACCTTC. It yields the protein CASSPLAGGVYGYTF.

This chain joins TRBV11-2 and TRBJ2-3; possibly TRBD1 for D (6 bases). Germline V lookup: CDR1 SGHAT, CDR2 FQNNGV. Trimming took 5 bases from V and 3 from J, leaving 15 bases between them. The CDR3 length is 15 residues. The CDR3 region is CASSQGPRATDTQYF. CDR3 in DNA: TGTGCCAGCAGCCAGGGGCCGAGGGCGACAGATACGCAGTATTTT.

The chain joins TRBV5-6 to TRBJ2-7, with TRBD2 identical over 13 bases. The J segment lost 5 bases and the V segment lost 4 bases, leaving 6 bases of the junction unmatched. From germline, CDR1 is SGHDT and CDR2 YYEEEE. The length of the CDR3 is 15 residues. The CDR3 reads CASSTLAGGPHEQYF. Written as DNA, the CDR3 is TGTGCCAGCAGCACACTAGCGGGAGGGCCCCACGAGCAGTACTTC.

J is TRBJ1-4 and V is TRBV5-1; D perhaps matches TRBD1 (5 bases). There are 15 residues in the CDR3. Germline CDR1 is SGHRS and CDR2 is YFSETQ. The germline V and J ends were trimmed by 2 bases and 10 bases, with 18 bases remaining between them. The CDR3 region is CASSLDQGATRKLFF. The CDR3, as DNA: TGCGCCAGCAGCTTAGACCAGGGCGCGACCCGAAAACTGTTTTTT.

The chain is built from TRBV19 and TRBJ1-1; TRBD1 aligns across 8 bases. This CDR3 has 16 amino acids. V lost 5 bases, J lost 1 base, and 9 bases stayed unmatched. CDR1 is LNHDA, CDR2 SQIVND, per germline (reference sequence). CDR3 sequence reads: CASSYPGQGWNTEAFF. The CDR3 DNA reads TGTGCCAGTAGTTACCCCGGACAGGGATGGAACACTGAAGCTTTCTTT.

The chain carries TRBV21-1 and TRBJ1-1; the DNA was not used to check the table's D call, TRBD1. TRBV21-1 is given as a pseudogene. The CDR3 contains 18 residues. In DNA form, the CDR3 reads TGTGCCAGCAGCAAAGCACGGGGAGACAGGGTCCTGAACACTGAAGCTTTCTTT. It codes for CASSKARGDRVLNTEAFF.

The CDR3: CASSPNGNTIYF. The DNA for the CDR3 is TGTGCCAGCAGTCCTAACGGAAACACCATATATTTT. V and J are TRBV6-5 and TRBJ1-3; D remains unclear. V lost 5 bases to trimming and J lost 4 bases, with 6 bases between them. Germline values: CDR1 MNHEY, CDR2 SVGAGI. This CDR3 contains 12 residues.

V is TRBV7-8 and J is TRBJ1-5; perhaps TRBD1 as D (5 bases). This CDR3 contains 16 residues. The V and J ends lost 5 bases and 3 bases respectively, with 17 bases between them. Germline CDR1 and CDR2: SGHVS and FQNEAQ. The CDR3 nucleotides read TGTGCCAGCAGCCCCGGTTTTCAGGGCGTCAATCAGCCCCAGCATTTT. Amino acid sequence: CASSPGFQGVNQPQHF.

This chain uses TRBV6-1 with TRBJ1-2, with 8 positions matching TRBD1. V shed 6 bases, J shed 4 bases, and the junction held 10 bases outside the gene matches. CDR1 is MNHNS and CDR2 is SASEGT in the germline V gene. The CDR3 runs 15 residues. The CDR3 protein is CASREPGQASYGYTF. The CDR3 region has the DNA TGTGCCAGCAGGGAACCGGGACAGGCGTCCTATGGCTACACCTTC.